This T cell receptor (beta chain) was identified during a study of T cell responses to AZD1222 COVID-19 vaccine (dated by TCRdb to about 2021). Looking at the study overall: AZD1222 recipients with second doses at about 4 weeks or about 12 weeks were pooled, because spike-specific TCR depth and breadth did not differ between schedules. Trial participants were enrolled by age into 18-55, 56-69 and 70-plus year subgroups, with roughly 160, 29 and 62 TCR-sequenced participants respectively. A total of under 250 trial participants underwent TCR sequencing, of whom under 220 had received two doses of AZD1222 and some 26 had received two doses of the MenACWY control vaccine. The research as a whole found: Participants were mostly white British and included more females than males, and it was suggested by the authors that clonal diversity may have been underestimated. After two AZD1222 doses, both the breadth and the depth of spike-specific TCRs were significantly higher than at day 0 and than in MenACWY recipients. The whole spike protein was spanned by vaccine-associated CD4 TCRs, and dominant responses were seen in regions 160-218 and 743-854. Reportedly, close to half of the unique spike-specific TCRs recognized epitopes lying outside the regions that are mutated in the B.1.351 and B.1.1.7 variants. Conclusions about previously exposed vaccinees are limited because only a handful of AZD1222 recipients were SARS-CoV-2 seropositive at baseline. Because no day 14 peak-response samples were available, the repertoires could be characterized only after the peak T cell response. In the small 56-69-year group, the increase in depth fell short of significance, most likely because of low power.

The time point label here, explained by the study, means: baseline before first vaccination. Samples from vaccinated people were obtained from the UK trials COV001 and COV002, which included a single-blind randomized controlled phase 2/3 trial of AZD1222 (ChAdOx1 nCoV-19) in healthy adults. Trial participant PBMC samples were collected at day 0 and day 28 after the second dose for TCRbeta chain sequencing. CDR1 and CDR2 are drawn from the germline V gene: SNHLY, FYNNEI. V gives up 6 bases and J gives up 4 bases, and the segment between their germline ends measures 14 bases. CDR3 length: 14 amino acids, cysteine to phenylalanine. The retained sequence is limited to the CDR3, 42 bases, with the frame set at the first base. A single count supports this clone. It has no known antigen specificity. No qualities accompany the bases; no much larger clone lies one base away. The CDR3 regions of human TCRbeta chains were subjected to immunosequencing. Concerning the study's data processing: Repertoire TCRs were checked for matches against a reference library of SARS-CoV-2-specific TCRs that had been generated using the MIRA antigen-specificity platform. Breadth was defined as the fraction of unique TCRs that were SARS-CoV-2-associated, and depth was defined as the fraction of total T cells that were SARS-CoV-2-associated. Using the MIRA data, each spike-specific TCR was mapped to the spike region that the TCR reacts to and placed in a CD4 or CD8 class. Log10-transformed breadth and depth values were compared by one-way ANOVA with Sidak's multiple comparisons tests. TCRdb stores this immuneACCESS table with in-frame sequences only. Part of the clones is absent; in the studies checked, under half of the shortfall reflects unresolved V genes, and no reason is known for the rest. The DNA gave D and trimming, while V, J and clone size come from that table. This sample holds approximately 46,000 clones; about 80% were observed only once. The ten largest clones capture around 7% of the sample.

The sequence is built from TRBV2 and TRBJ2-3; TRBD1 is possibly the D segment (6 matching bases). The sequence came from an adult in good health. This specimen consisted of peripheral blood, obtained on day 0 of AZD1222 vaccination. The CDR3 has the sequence CASSARGRSDTQYF. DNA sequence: TGTGCCAGCAGCGCCAGGGGAAGATCAGATACGCAGTATTTT.